What follows are 6 T cell receptor beta chains derived from one specimen sequenced in a study of human T cells and chemical hapten exposure. TCRdb re-derived calls from the RACE reads in MiXCR, one entry per CDR3 protein. Of 95,000 to 150,000 distinct CDR3 sequences listed, roughly 13% were seen once; the top ten hold roughly 0.92%. The sample's time point: patch test 1, 2 weeks after DPC sensitization. Treatment defined: therapeutic diphenylcyclopropenone sensitization with weekly scalp DPC. Sample: whole blood, taken in connection with sensitization to the hapten diphenylcyclopropenone (DPC). The receptors come from a man aged 18-30 years with alopecia areata. Some clones in this sample may be carry-over from other donors' samples.

The rearrangement links TRBV6-1 to TRBJ2-7; 7 bases align to TRBD1. The CDR3 covers 12 residues. V dropped 10 bases and J dropped 5; count of bases not matched to a gene: 8. Germline V gene sequence: CDR1 MNHNS, CDR2 SASEGT. CDR3 DNA: TGTGCCACCCTTACTACAGGGGACGAGCAGTACGTC. This encodes CATLTTGDEQYV.

This clonotype has more than one count but fewer than ten. This sequence joins TRBV20-1 and TRBJ2-3, with TRBD2 as a possible D gene (5 bases). V dropped 2 bases and J dropped 6 bases, with 9 bases sitting between them. Germline-derived CDR1 and CDR2 are DFQATT and SNEGSKA (reference sequence). There are 12 residues in the CDR3. In DNA, the CDR3 is TGCAGTGCTAGACTAGCATCCGATACGCAGTATTTT. Translating gives CSARLASDTQYF.

This clonotype was counted only a few times. The chain uses TRBV5-1 and TRBJ1-5; D is undetermined. The V end lost 3 bases, the J end lost 5 bases, and 0 bases lay between the germline ends. Germline loops: CDR1 SGHRS, CDR2 YFSETQ. This CDR3 region has 10 residues. CDR3 region: CASSYQPQHF. DNA for the CDR3: TGCGCCAGCAGCTATCAGCCCCAGCATTTT.

This clonotype was observed a few times. This chain links TRBV3-1 with TRBJ2-5; D ambiguous. The CDR3 consists of 11 residues. Trimming left V 3 bases short and J 5 bases short, with 4 bases between. Per germline, CDR1 LGHDT and CDR2 YNNKEL (reference sequence). CDR3: CASSQRETQYF. DNA for the CDR3: TGTGCCAGCAGCCAGCGTGAGACCCAGTACTTC.

V gene TRBV5-6 combines with J gene TRBJ1-6; D call uncertain. V lost 7 bases and J 5 bases, leaving 13 bases between the germline ends. Looked up from germline, CDR1 is SGHDT and CDR2 is YYEEEE. This CDR3 contains 14 residues. As DNA, the CDR3 is TGTGCCAGCGGACCCGGGAGGCATAATTCACCCCTCCACTTT. It specifies CASGPGRHNSPLHF.

The chain has TRBV15 and TRBJ2-7; D gene unclear. Trimming took 3 bases from V and 2 from J, leaving 14 bases between them. Looked up from germline, CDR1 is LNHNV and CDR2 is YYDKDF (reference sequence). The CDR3 loop spans 15 amino acids. In DNA form, the CDR3 reads TGTGCCACCAGCAGGGAATTGGAAGCTACCTACGAGCAGTACGTC. Protein sequence: CATSRELEATYEQYV.